This TCR beta chain was sequenced during a study of shared clonotypes between healthy human individuals. Whole-study results and caveats: A small donor pool kept down the genetic and exposure-history diversity that was represented.

About this clone: Antigen unknown.

Germline V CDR1 and CDR2: SEHNR, FQNEAQ (reference sequence). The CDR3 loop spans 16 amino acids. Deletions cut 4 bases from V and 9 bases from J, with 22 bases between. The genomic DNA of each subset was split evenly across several immunoSEQ plates. Measured with immunoSEQ multiplex PCR; TCRdb has only the in-frame clones, and not every one. Altogether millions of clones are present, roughly 91% being singletons, with the ten largest covering around 1.7%. As defined, naive CD8 cells were CD45RO-negative and positively selected for CCR7, with terminally differentiated effector memory CD45RA+ cells excluded.

The chain links TRBV7-9 to TRBJ2-1; perhaps TRBD2 as D (6 bases). This TCR derives from a man aged 18 to 29 in good health. Some clones in this sample may be carry-over from other donors' samples. Sequencing input: naive CD8+ T cells from PBMCs. The CDR3 sequence is CASSSRKGLFLGEQFF. CDR3 coding DNA: TGTGCCAGCAGCTCCCGAAAGGGACTCTTTTTAGGTGAGCAGTTCTTC.